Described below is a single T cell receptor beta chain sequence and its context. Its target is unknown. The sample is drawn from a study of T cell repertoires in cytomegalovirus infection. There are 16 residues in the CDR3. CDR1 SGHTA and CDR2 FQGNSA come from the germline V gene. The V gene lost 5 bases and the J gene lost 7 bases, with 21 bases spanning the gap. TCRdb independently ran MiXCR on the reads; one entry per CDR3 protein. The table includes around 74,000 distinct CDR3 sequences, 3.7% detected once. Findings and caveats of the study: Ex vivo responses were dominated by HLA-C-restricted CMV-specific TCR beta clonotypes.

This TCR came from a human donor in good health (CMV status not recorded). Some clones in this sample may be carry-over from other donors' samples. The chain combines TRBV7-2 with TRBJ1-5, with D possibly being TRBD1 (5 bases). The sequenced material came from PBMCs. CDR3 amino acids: CASSPRGGLAGQPQHF. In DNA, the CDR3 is TGTGCCAGCAGCCCCCGTGGGGGGTTGGCAGGACAGCCCCAGCATTTT.